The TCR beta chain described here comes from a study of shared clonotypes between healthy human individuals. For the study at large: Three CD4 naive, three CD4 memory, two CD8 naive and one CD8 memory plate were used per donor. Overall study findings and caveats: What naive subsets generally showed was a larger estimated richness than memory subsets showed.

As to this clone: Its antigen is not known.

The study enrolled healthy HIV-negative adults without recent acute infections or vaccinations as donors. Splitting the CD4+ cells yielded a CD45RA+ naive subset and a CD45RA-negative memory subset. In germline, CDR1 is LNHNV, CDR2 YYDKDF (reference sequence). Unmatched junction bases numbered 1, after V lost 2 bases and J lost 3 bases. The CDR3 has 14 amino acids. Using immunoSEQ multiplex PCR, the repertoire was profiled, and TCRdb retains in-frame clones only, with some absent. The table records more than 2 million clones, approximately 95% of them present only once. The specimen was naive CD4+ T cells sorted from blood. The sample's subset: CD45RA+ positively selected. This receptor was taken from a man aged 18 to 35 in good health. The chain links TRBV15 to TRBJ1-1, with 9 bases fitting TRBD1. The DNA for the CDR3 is TGTGCCACCAGCAGACGGACAGGGGACACTGAAGCTTTCTTT. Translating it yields CATSRRTGDTEAFF.